These 6 T cell receptor beta chains share one sample of origin, sequenced in a study of shared clonotypes between healthy human individuals. TCRdb's table, derived via immunoSEQ multiplex PCR, lists solely in-frame clones and lacks some. The table has fewer than 600,000 clones, 79% seen once. What was sequenced was PBMCs. The receptors come from a woman aged 40 to 50 in good health. Some clones in this sample may be carry-over from other donors' samples.

This chain joins TRBV28 and TRBJ2-1; D is unclear. Looked up from germline, CDR1 is MDHEN and CDR2 is SYDVKM. This CDR3 region has 12 residues. The V end was cut by 3 bases, the J end by 10 bases, with 10 bases between. CDR3 sequence (DNA): TGTGCCAGCAGTTTCCCCCTCACGGAGCAGTTCTTC. Its protein is CASSFPLTEQFF.

The chain couples TRBV20-1 to TRBJ1-2, with TRBD1 matching 7 bases. The trim removed 6 bases at V and 6 bases at J, leaving 4 bases unmatched. The CDR3 spans 11 residues. Germline V gene lookup returns CDR1 DFQATT and CDR2 SNEGSKA (reference sequence). CDR3 amino acids: CSALDRDGYTF. The CDR3 nucleotides are TGCAGTGCCTTAGACAGGGATGGCTACACCTTC.

The chain links TRBV2 to TRBJ2-7, with D perhaps being TRBD1 or TRBD2 (5 bases each). V shed 8 bases and J shed 2 bases, with 13 bases lying between them. The CDR3 sequence is 13 residues long. From germline, CDR1 is SNHLY and CDR2 FYNNEI. The CDR3 region has the DNA TGTGCCAGCGCCCGGGACCAAGCCTACGAGCAGTACTTC. It is translated as CASARDQAYEQYF. Based on the CDR3 plus reference TRBV2 and TRBJ2-7, the full variable domain is EPEVTQTPSHQVTQMGQEVILRCVPISNHLYFYWYRQILGQKVEFLVSFYNNEISEKSEIFDDQFSVERPDGSNFTLKIRSTKLEDSAMYFCASARDQAYEQYFGPGTRLTVT.

In its sample, this clone was seen many times. The V gene is TRBV9, the J gene TRBJ2-1; 9 bases map to TRBD2. Unmatched junction bases numbered 7, after V lost 4 bases and J lost 5 bases. CDR1 is SGDLS and CDR2 is YYNGEE in the germline V gene. The CDR3 runs to 15 residues. Written as DNA, the CDR3 is TGTGCCAGCAGCACACTAGCGGGTCTTAACAATGAGCAGTTCTTC. Amino acid sequence: CASSTLAGLNNEQFF.

The chain has TRBV4-1 and TRBJ2-1, with 8 bases identical to TRBD2. The CDR3 is 16 residues long. Germline CDR1 and CDR2: MGHRA and YSYEKL. V shed 0 bases and J 6 bases; nucleotides not matched to a gene: 7. The CDR3 loop reads CASSQDGGRRGNEQFF. DNA for the CDR3: TGCGCCAGCAGCCAAGATGGCGGGAGGAGGGGCAATGAGCAGTTCTTC.

The chain employs TRBV5-1 and TRBJ2-3; D may be TRBD2 (5 bases). Germline V gives CDR1 SGHRS, CDR2 YFSETQ. The CDR3 is made up of 14 amino acids. V lost 2 bases, J lost 2 bases, and 9 bases lay in between. The CDR3 bases are TGCGCCAGCAGCTTCGGAGGAAACACAGATACGCAGTATTTT. Its translation: CASSFGGNTDTQYF.